This TCR beta chain was captured by sequencing in a study of cytomegalovirus exposure and HLA in healthy donors. Study-wide points: A missense variant in DCLRE1C was later tied to TCR beta V- and J-gene trimming.

Use of 60 Vbeta and 13 Jbeta primers characterized the PCR. Sequencing used immunoSEQ multiplex PCR; TCRdb keeps in-frame clones, though not all of them. The table shows 100,000 to 150,000 clones, with 82% occurring only once. Of note for this clone: Its antigen is still unknown.

V gave up 0 bases and J gave up 9 bases, with 12 bases separating them. The CDR3 runs 14 residues. The germline CDR1 and CDR2 sequences are SEHNR and FQNEAQ (reference sequence). Sequenced material: PBMCs. The J gene is TRBJ2-1, the V gene TRBV7-9, with D perhaps matching TRBD2 (5 bases). This clonotype originated in a boy younger than 10 in good health and CMV-seronegative. In DNA, the CDR3 is TGTGCCAGCAGCTTAGCTGCTAGCCGAGGTGAGCAGTTCTTC. This translates into CASSLAASRGEQFF. Drawing the rest from reference TRBV7-9 and TRBJ2-1, the complete variable domain is DTGVSQNPRHKITKRGQNVTFRCDPISEHNRLYWYRQTLGQGPEFLTYFQNEAQLEKSRLLSDRFSAERPKGSFSTLEIQRTEQGDSAMYLCASSLAASRGEQFFGPGTRLTVL.